The 14 T cell receptor beta chains reported below all come from one sample, sequenced in a study of blood T cell repertoires in COVID-19. The assay was immunoSEQ multiplex PCR, and TCRdb's table has in-frame clones only and misses some. The sample shows tens of thousands of clones, 90% of them seen only once. The source material was peripheral blood. Receptors originate from a man in his fifties or sixties with COVID-19, enrolled during active disease.

The chain employs TRBV7-2 and TRBJ1-2, with D possibly matching TRBD1 (6 bases). The V end lost 5 bases, the J end lost 2 bases, and 12 bases lay between the germline ends. Germline CDR1 reads SGHTA; CDR2 reads FQGNSA. CDR3 length equals 14 residues. In nucleotides, the CDR3 is TGTGCCAGCAGCCCACGACAGGAAAACTATGGCTACACCTTC. As protein: CASSPRQENYGYTF.

The chain joins TRBV6-1 to TRBJ2-1; the match to TRBD1 covers 9 bases. J gave up 3 bases and V 4 bases, and 13 bases lay outside the gene matches. From germline, CDR1 is MNHNS and CDR2 SASEGT. This CDR3 spans 18 amino acids. The CDR3 DNA is TGTGCCAGCAGTGCGGGGGGACAGGGCACCACCTACTACAATGAGCAGTTCTTC. It translates to CASSAGGQGTTYYNEQFF.

V usage is TRBV18 and J usage is TRBJ1-2; TRBD1 matches 9 bases. This CDR3 is 15 amino acids long. The germline CDR1 and CDR2 sequences are KGHSH and LQKENI. The J segment lost 7 bases and the V segment lost 4 bases, leaving 10 bases of the junction unmatched. The CDR3 loop reads CASSLSWTGEGGYTF. CDR3 nucleotides: TGTGCCAGCTCACTCTCCTGGACAGGGGAGGGTGGCTACACCTTC.

This clone was seen just once. This chain links TRBV7-8 with TRBJ1-5; the D gene is possibly TRBD1 (6 bases). Germline-derived CDR1 and CDR2 are SGHVS and FQNEAQ. V was trimmed by 5 bases and J by 7 bases, leaving 12 bases between them. The CDR3 is made up of 13 amino acids. The CDR3 nucleotides read TGTGCCAGCAGCCAGTCTCAGGGGCAGCCCCAGCATTTT. Amino acid sequence: CASSQSQGQPQHF.

V and J are TRBV27 and TRBJ1-1, with TRBD1 identical over 8 bases. The V gene's germline CDR1 is MNHEY and CDR2 SMNVEV (reference sequence). This CDR3 spans 13 amino acids. The CDR3 protein is CGSRTGLNTEAFF. CDR3 nucleotide sequence: TGTGGCTCTCGGACAGGGTTGAACACTGAAGCTTTCTTT.

The V call is TRBV7-8, the J call TRBJ1-6; D is possibly TRBD1 (5 bases). V was trimmed by 5 bases and J by 6 bases, leaving 20 bases between them. This CDR3 spans 17 amino acids. Germline CDR1 reads SGHVS; CDR2 reads FQNEAQ. This chain's CDR3 is CASSADSSGPLNSPLHF. The CDR3 DNA reads as TGTGCCAGCAGCGCCGACAGCTCCGGCCCCCTTAATTCACCCCTCCACTTT.

This chain uses TRBV6-2 or TRBV6-3 with TRBJ1-6; possible D gene TRBD1, 5 bases. Germline V gives CDR1 MNHEY, CDR2 SVGEGT. Trimming cost V 5 bases and J 14 bases, with 13 bases left between them. The CDR3 sequence is 12 residues long. The CDR3 loop reads CASSLQGAALHF. CDR3 nucleotides: TGTGCCAGCAGTCTCCAGGGTGCAGCCCTCCACTTT.

The rearrangement links TRBV30 to TRBJ1-6; TRBD1 matches at 9 bases. The CDR3 has 14 residues. The V gene end was trimmed by 6 bases and the J gene end by 13 bases; junction bases not matched to a gene: 13. From germline, CDR1 is GTSNPN and CDR2 SVGIG (reference sequence). The CDR3 reads CACPGTGLGYPLHF. CDR3 in DNA: TGTGCCTGCCCTGGGACAGGGCTTGGATACCCCCTCCACTTT.

This chain links TRBV30 with TRBJ1-3, with TRBD1 identical over 10 bases. Trimming cost V 4 bases and J 10 bases; bases outside gene matches: 16. Germline CDR1 reads GTSNPN; CDR2 reads SVGIG (reference sequence). This CDR3 comprises 16 residues. The CDR3 region is CAWTPAGTGESNTIYF. CDR3 nucleotides: TGTGCCTGGACCCCGGCCGGGACAGGGGAGTCTAATACCATATATTTT.

The chain couples TRBV2 to TRBJ2-2; 15 nucleotides line up with TRBD2. CDR1 and CDR2 from the germline V gene are SNHLY and FYNNEI. The length of the CDR3 is 18 residues. V lost 4 bases to trimming and J lost 3 bases; unmatched junction nucleotides: 6. CDR3 sequence: CASSGRGLAGGYTGELFF. The CDR3 DNA sequence: TGTGCCAGCAGTGGGCGCGGACTAGCGGGAGGGTACACCGGGGAGCTGTTTTTT.

This chain connects TRBV7-9 to TRBJ2-3; D ambiguous. Trimming pared 1 base from V and 4 bases from J, leaving 3 bases between. This CDR3 is 12 amino acids long. Per the germline V gene, CDR1 is SEHNR and CDR2 is FQNEAQ (reference sequence). In DNA, the CDR3 is TGTGCCAGCAGCTTAGACTCAGATACGCAGTATTTT. Amino acids: CASSLDSDTQYF.

The rearrangement joins TRBV6-5 to TRBJ1-2, with D possibly matching TRBD1 (5 bases). The ends were cut back, 2 bases at V and 8 bases at J, with 15 bases in the middle. CDR1 and CDR2 (germline): MNHEY, SVGAGI. The CDR3 runs to 14 residues. This CDR3 is CASSYPAKGLGYTF. CDR3 nucleotide sequence: TGTGCCAGCAGTTACCCCGCTAAGGGGTTAGGCTACACCTTC.

The rearrangement uses TRBV6-5 and TRBJ2-5; TRBD1 agrees at 8 bases. Trimming at V came to 6 bases and at J to 5 bases, leaving 8 bases not matched to a gene. Per the germline V gene, CDR1 is MNHEY and CDR2 is SVGAGI. The CDR3 runs 14 residues. Here the CDR3 reads CASSRTGNGETQYF. The CDR3, as DNA: TGTGCCAGCAGCCGGACAGGGAACGGGGAGACCCAGTACTTC.

This chain connects TRBV10-2 to TRBJ1-6; 7 nucleotides match TRBD1. Unmatched junction bases numbered 6, after V lost 8 bases and J lost 5 bases. Germline V gene data show CDR1 as WSHSY and CDR2 as SAAADI. The CDR3 has 14 residues. CDR3: CASAGQGDNSPLHF. In nucleotides, the CDR3 is TGCGCCAGCGCTGGGCAGGGGGATAATTCACCCCTCCACTTT.